This TCR beta chain was sequenced for a study of blood T cell repertoires in COVID-19. On the study more broadly: T cells, B-cell-depleted T cells, or PBMCs provided the cDNA or gDNA that served as material.

Participants spanned ages roughly 18 to 90 years and resided in roughly 22 US areas. Donors of Cohort 3 who recovered were those that had two negative PCRs, clearance, or symptom resolution. Germline CDR1 LNHDA, CDR2 SQIVND (reference sequence). The CDR3 is made up of 14 amino acids. Trimming took 6 bases from V and 0 from J; bases not matched to a gene: 4. In the authors' workflow: Amplification from reference gene primers served as the basis for estimated nucleated cell counts. TCRdb keeps only in-frame clones here, not all; method: immunoSEQ multiplex PCR. V and J calls and clone size are those listed in that table; D and trimming were worked out from the DNA. The data contain around 230,000 clones, 80% to 90% of them seen just once; the ten biggest clones take up about 9%.

Sequencing was done on a sample of PBMCs or T cells enriched from blood (not recorded which). This chain uses TRBV19 with TRBJ1-1; 7 bases are a match to TRBD1. This TCR was sampled from a man between 35 and 55 years old who had recovered from COVID-19. CDR3 sequence reads: CASRTDRLNTEAFF. The CDR3 DNA reads TGTGCCAGTAGGACGGACAGGTTGAACACTGAAGCTTTCTTT.